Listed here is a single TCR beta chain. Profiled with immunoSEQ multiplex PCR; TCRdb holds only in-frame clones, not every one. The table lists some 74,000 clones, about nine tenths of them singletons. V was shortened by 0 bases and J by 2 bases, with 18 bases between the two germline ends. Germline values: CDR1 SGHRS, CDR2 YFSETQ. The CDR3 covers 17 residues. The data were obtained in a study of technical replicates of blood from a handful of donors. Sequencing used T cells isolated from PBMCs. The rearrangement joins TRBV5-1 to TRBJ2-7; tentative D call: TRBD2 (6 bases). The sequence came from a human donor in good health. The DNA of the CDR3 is TGCGCCAGCAGCTTGGGGGTACTTGGGACTGTTACCTACGAGCAGTACTTC. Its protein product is CASSLGVLGTVTYEQYF.